This T cell receptor beta chain was observed in a study of shared clonotypes between healthy human individuals. The study, taken as a whole, reports: A handful of donors held about 5% of naive CD4 clonotypes in common.

Each sorted subset replicate got 200 ng genomic DNA, roughly 27,000 genomes. Original methodology: Filtering differed because ImmunoSEQ produced junction-only sequences that carried no quality scores. Produced via immunoSEQ multiplex PCR; TCRdb's table is partial and in-frame only. The V and J calls and clone size are taken from that table; D and trimming were inferred from the DNA. The table includes about 2 million clones, about 95% detected once. Naive CD8 cells comprised CD45RO-negative, CCR7-positively selected cells, excluding terminally differentiated effector memory CD45RA+ cells. With regard to this clone: Its antigen remains unidentified.

The CDR3 consists of 15 residues. Germline assignment: CDR1 SGHRS and CDR2 YFSETQ. The V end lost 3 bases, the J end lost 7 bases, and 17 bases lay between the germline ends. Sequencing was done on a sample of naive CD8+ T cells sorted from blood. V gene TRBV5-1 combines with J gene TRBJ2-1, with a possible D match to TRBD2 (6 bases). This clonotype originated in a man aged 18 to 29 in good health. CDR3 DNA: TGCGCCAGCAGCTATCCGGAGGGGCGCGGGAATGAGCAGTTCTTC. It translates to CASSYPEGRGNEQFF.